These 29 T cell receptor beta chains came from one sample sequenced in a study of CD8 T cells in Susac syndrome. A quantity of about 0.5 to 1 ug RNA underwent reverse transcription using random hexamers. One entry per CDR3 protein, called by TCRdb with MiXCR from the immunoSEQ multiplex PCR reads. The profile shows under 25,000 distinct CDR3 sequences, around 92% of them singletons. Specimen: CD8+ T cells from PBMCs. These receptors all stem from a human donor in good health.

The chain combines TRBV6-2 or TRBV6-3 with TRBJ1-6; D gene unclear. Trimming took off 0 bases at V and 9 bases at J, with 9 bases between the two ends. In germline, CDR1 is MNHEY, CDR2 SVGEGT. The CDR3 spans 14 residues. CDR3 loop: CASSYSGLASPLHF. CDR3 nucleotide sequence: TGTGCCAGCAGTTACTCGGGGTTGGCTTCACCCCTCCACTTT.

The chain recombines TRBV7-2 with TRBJ2-7; D remains unclear. CDR3 length: 14 amino acids. CDR1 and CDR2 from the germline V gene are SGHTA and FQGNSA. V lost 0 bases, J lost 3 bases, and 9 bases lay in between. Here the CDR3 DNA reads TGTGCCAGCAGCTTAGCATTTGGATACTACGAGCAGTACTTC. As protein: CASSLAFGYYEQYF.

This chain joins TRBV4-3 and TRBJ1-1; possible D gene TRBD1, 5 bases. The germline V gene encodes CDR1 LGHNA and CDR2 YSLEER. V shed 0 bases and J shed 3 bases, with 8 bases lying between them. This CDR3 has 14 residues. CDR3 sequence (DNA): TGCGCCAGCAGCCAAGACAGGGTGTACACTGAAGCTTTCTTT. It is translated as CASSQDRVYTEAFF.

This chain connects TRBV7-9 to TRBJ1-1, with unresolved D. CDR3 size: 15 residues. Looked up from germline, CDR1 is SEHNR and CDR2 is FQNEAQ (reference sequence). Trimming left V 2 bases short and J 2 bases short, with 12 bases between. CDR3 residues: CASSLSEMTNTEAFF. The CDR3 nucleotides read TGTGCCAGCAGCTTATCGGAAATGACTAACACTGAAGCTTTCTTT.

The genes are TRBV27 and TRBJ1-2, with 8 bases matching TRBD1. CDR1 is MNHEY and CDR2 is SMNVEV in the germline V gene (reference sequence). The V segment lost 6 bases and the J segment 9 bases; nucleotides outside the gene matches: 6. CDR3 length equals 12 residues. CDR3 sequence reads: CASSLQGASYTF. For the CDR3, the DNA is TGTGCCAGCAGCCTCCAGGGGGCTAGCTACACCTTC.

This clonotype was detected only once. V and J are TRBV6-5 and TRBJ1-5, with no clear D. CDR1 is MNHEY and CDR2 is SVGAGI in the germline V gene. The CDR3 is made up of 13 amino acids. Trimming removed 6 bases at V and 1 base at J, with 7 bases between. The CDR3 nucleotides are TGTGCCAGCAGCCCCTGGAGCAATCAGCCCCAGCATTTT. Its translation: CASSPWSNQPQHF.

Concerning this clonotype: The CDR3 carries no conserved terminal phenylalanine or tryptophan, so it likely arises from a read error. The genes are TRBV20-1 and TRBJ2-7; D unclear. The CDR3 runs to 13 residues. Trimming removed 5 bases at V and 6 bases at J, with 17 bases between. Germline lookup yields CDR1 DFQATT and CDR2 SNEGSKA (reference sequence). CDR3 region: CSAPWAGGPEQYL. The CDR3 DNA reads TGCAGTGCTCCTTGGGCAGGCGGACCCGAGCAGTACTTG.

In this sample, this clonotype turned up once. The chain recombines TRBV19 with TRBJ1-1; a possible D gene is TRBD1 (6 bases). The germline gives CDR1 LNHDA, CDR2 SQIVND (reference sequence). Deletions cut 7 bases from V and 5 bases from J, with 14 bases between. The CDR3 length is 13 residues. In DNA form, the CDR3 reads TGTGCCAGTATGAAGGGGGAGGGTACTGAAGCTTTCTTT. Amino acids: CASMKGEGTEAFF.

The gene calls are TRBV6-1 and TRBJ1-1; D gene ambiguous. Per germline, CDR1 MNHNS and CDR2 SASEGT. The V end was cut by 2 bases, the J end by 0 bases, with 16 bases between. The CDR3 loop spans 17 amino acids. CDR3 nucleotides: TGTGCCAGCAGTGAACTTGCCATTCTTGGGATGAACACTGAAGCTTTCTTT. This translates into CASSELAILGMNTEAFF.

The gene calls are TRBV9 and TRBJ1-2; 7 nucleotides align to TRBD1. V dropped 0 bases and J dropped 3; count of bases not matched to a gene: 8. This CDR3 region has 16 residues. The V gene's germline CDR1 is SGDLS and CDR2 YYNGEE. DNA for the CDR3: TGTGCCAGCAGCGTAGCCACCGGGACAGAGGACTATGGCTACACCTTC. As protein: CASSVATGTEDYGYTF.

V usage is TRBV20-1 and J usage is TRBJ1-1; the match to TRBD1 covers 11 bases. V dropped 1 base and J dropped 3; count of bases not matched to a gene: 1. Per the germline V gene, CDR1 is DFQATT and CDR2 is SNEGSKA (reference sequence). The CDR3 is made up of 14 amino acids. CDR3 sequence (DNA): TGCAGTGCTAGAGGGACAGGGGGCCACACTGAAGCTTTCTTT. Its protein product is CSARGTGGHTEAFF.

The CDR3 DNA reads TGCGCCAGCAGCCAAGACCGACAGGGGGGCTCTAACTATGGCTACACCTTC. It specifies CASSQDRQGGSNYGYTF. The rearrangement links TRBV4-3 to TRBJ1-2; TRBD1 matches at 9 bases. Trimming cost V 0 bases and J 0 bases; bases outside gene matches: 5. Germline V lookup: CDR1 LGHNA, CDR2 YSLEER. The CDR3 has 17 amino acids.

The chain carries TRBV4-3 and TRBJ2-7; 9 bases fit TRBD1. Germline CDR1 reads LGHNA; CDR2 reads YSLEER. J gave up 6 bases and V 0 bases, and 9 bases lay outside the gene matches. The CDR3 is 16 residues long. Here the CDR3 DNA reads TGCGCCAGCAGCCAAGATGGAGGGGACAGGGCGTTCGAGCAGTACTTC. Translating it yields CASSQDGGDRAFEQYF.

The J gene is TRBJ2-5, the V gene TRBV27, with TRBD1 identical over 7 bases. V lost 4 bases to trimming and J lost 4 bases; unmatched junction nucleotides: 6. The CDR3 loop spans 14 amino acids. Germline values: CDR1 MNHEY, CDR2 SMNVEV (reference sequence). DNA of the CDR3: TGTGCCAGCAGTTGGACAGGCTGGGGAGAGACCCAGTACTTC. It codes for CASSWTGWGETQYF.

V gene TRBV12-3 or TRBV12-4 combines with J gene TRBJ1-2, with TRBD1 as a possible D gene (5 bases). Trimming left V 4 bases short and J 2 bases short, with 14 bases between. The CDR3 contains 15 residues. DNA of the CDR3: TGTGCCAGCAGTTCCACCGACAGTAGAAACTATGGCTACACCTTC. Protein: CASSSTDSRNYGYTF.

This clonotype has a single count. The chain links TRBV10-3 to TRBJ1-2; D perhaps matches TRBD1 (5 bases). CDR3 length: 14 amino acids. CDR1 and CDR2 (germline): ENHRY, SYGVKD. V lost 3 bases, J lost 4 bases, and 12 bases lay in between. CDR3 DNA sequence: TGTGCCATCAGTGATGGGGACTTGGGCTATGGCTACACCTTC. Translated: CAISDGDLGYGYTF.

This chain joins TRBV7-9 and TRBJ2-7, with TRBD1 matching over 7 bases. V gave up 8 bases and J gave up 0 bases; unmatched junction bases: 7. The CDR3 contains 14 residues. The germline CDR1 and CDR2 sequences are SEHNR and FQNEAQ (reference sequence). CDR3 amino acids: CASSGTAISYEQYF. The DNA for the CDR3 is TGTGCCAGCTCCGGGACAGCAATCTCCTACGAGCAGTACTTC.

The CDR3 spells CASSERGGLAYGYTF. The CDR3 bases are TGCGCCAGCAGTGAGCGTGGGGGGCTTGCCTATGGCTACACCTTC. The J gene is TRBJ1-2, the V gene TRBV10-2; a possible D gene is TRBD1 (6 bases). Per the germline V gene, CDR1 is WSHSY and CDR2 is SAAADI. V dropped 2 bases and J dropped 4 bases, with 14 bases sitting between them. This CDR3 region has 15 residues.

The V call is TRBV10-1, the J call TRBJ2-2, with 7 positions matching TRBD1. The CDR3 loop spans 15 amino acids. V shed 4 bases, J shed 7 bases, and the junction held 9 bases outside the gene matches. Germline V gives CDR1 WNHNN, CDR2 SYGVQD (reference sequence). Here the CDR3 DNA reads TGCGCCAGCAGTGCCATCCGACAGGGATACGGGGAGCTGTTTTTT. Its translation is CASSAIRQGYGELFF.

The J gene is TRBJ2-3, the V gene TRBV11-2; D is undetermined. The CDR3 extends over 12 amino acids. Germline V gene lookup returns CDR1 SGHAT and CDR2 FQNNGV. Trimming removed 3 bases from V and 4 bases from J, with 5 bases in between. CDR3 DNA: TGTGCCAGCAGCTTTCGACCAGATACGCAGTATTTT. This encodes CASSFRPDTQYF.

J is TRBJ2-2 and V is TRBV5-6; 8 bases are a match to TRBD1. V gave up 0 bases and J gave up 6 bases; unmatched junction bases: 7. The germline CDR1 and CDR2 sequences are SGHDT and YYEEEE. The CDR3 is made up of 16 amino acids. CDR3 nucleotide sequence: TGTGCCAGCAGCTTGGTCCGGACAGGGATGGCCGGGGAGCTGTTTTTT. Translating gives CASSLVRTGMAGELFF.

The chain has TRBV12-3 or TRBV12-4 and TRBJ2-7; D might be TRBD1 or TRBD2, each matching 6 bases. V lost 1 base and J 2 bases, leaving 15 bases between the germline ends. CDR3 length: 16 residues. The CDR3 sequence is CASSLGRLEGAYEQYF. The CDR3, as DNA: TGTGCCAGCAGTTTAGGGCGCCTGGAGGGGGCCTACGAGCAGTACTTC.

The genes are TRBV29-1 and TRBJ1-2; a possible D gene is TRBD1 (6 bases). V lost 0 bases to trimming and J lost 8 bases, with 16 bases between them. Germline V gene sequence: CDR1 SQVTM, CDR2 ANQGSEA. This CDR3 comprises 14 residues. The CDR3 DNA is TGCAGCGTTGAAGATGGAACGACAGGTCACGGCTACACCTTC. Translating gives CSVEDGTTGHGYTF.

This clonotype was detected once. This chain links TRBV20-1 with TRBJ2-3; 10 bases are a match to TRBD2. The CDR3 extends over 16 amino acids. From germline, CDR1 is DFQATT and CDR2 SNEGSKA (reference sequence). After removal of 2 bases from V and 3 bases from J, the junction contained 8 bases not matched to a gene. The CDR3: CSARSLASGGTDTQYF. The CDR3 DNA reads as TGCAGTGCTAGATCATTGGCTAGCGGGGGTACAGATACGCAGTATTTT.

The J gene is TRBJ2-4, the V gene TRBV12-3 or TRBV12-4; weak D call: TRBD2 (6 bases). The CDR3 extends over 13 amino acids. V was trimmed by 6 bases and J by 6 bases, leaving 12 bases between them. CDR3 in DNA: TGTGCCAGCAGCTTCGCCGGGGGAAACATTCAGTACTTC. This sequence encodes CASSFAGGNIQYF.

As for this clonotype: Germline is not matched at one junction end, which may reflect a read error. This chain joins TRBV29-1 and TRBJ2-4; D is possibly TRBD1 (5 bases). There are 11 residues in the CDR3. In germline, CDR1 is SQVTM, CDR2 ANQGSEA. CDR3 DNA sequence: TGCAGCGTTCAAAGGGGCCCCCAGAATTTCTTC. Protein sequence: CSVQRGPQNFF.

V gene TRBV11-2 combines with J gene TRBJ1-2, with TRBD1 matching over 8 bases. The ends lost 6 bases at V and 4 bases at J; junction bases unmatched: 4. This CDR3 has 13 amino acids. Germline loops: CDR1 SGHAT, CDR2 FQNNGV. The CDR3 reads CASSPGGSYGYTF. The CDR3 DNA reads as TGTGCCAGCAGTCCAGGGGGCAGCTATGGCTACACCTTC.

V is TRBV19 and J is TRBJ2-7, with 11 bases that match TRBD1. CDR3 size: 14 residues. CDR1 and CDR2 (germline): LNHDA, SQIVND (reference sequence). V shed 3 bases and J 2 bases; nucleotides not matched to a gene: 0. CDR3 loop: CASSMGQGAYEQYF. In DNA form, the CDR3 reads TGTGCCAGTAGTATGGGACAGGGGGCCTACGAGCAGTACTTC.

The chain couples TRBV7-9 to TRBJ2-5; D is possibly TRBD2 (6 bases). Per germline, CDR1 SEHNR and CDR2 FQNEAQ (reference sequence). V was trimmed by 9 bases and J by 5 bases, leaving 19 bases between them. CDR3 size: 14 residues. The CDR3 coding sequence is TGTGCCAGTGGAGGGGATTCGCTGACGGAGACCCAGTACTTC. Amino acid sequence: CASGGDSLTETQYF.